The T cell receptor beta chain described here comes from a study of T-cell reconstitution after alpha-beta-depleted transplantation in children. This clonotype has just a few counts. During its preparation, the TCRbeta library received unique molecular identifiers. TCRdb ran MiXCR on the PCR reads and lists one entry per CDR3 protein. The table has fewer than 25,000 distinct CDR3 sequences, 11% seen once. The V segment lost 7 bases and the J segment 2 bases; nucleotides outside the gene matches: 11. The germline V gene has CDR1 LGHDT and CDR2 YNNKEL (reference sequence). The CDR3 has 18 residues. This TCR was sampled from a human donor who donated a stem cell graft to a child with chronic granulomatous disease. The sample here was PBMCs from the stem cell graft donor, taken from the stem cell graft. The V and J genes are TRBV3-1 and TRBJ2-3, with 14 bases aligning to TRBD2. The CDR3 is CASTPGGLAGGTTDTQYF. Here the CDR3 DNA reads TGTGCCAGCACCCCCGGCGGACTAGCGGGGGGTACCACAGATACGCAGTATTTT.